This section outlines one T cell receptor (beta chain) sequence together with its context. Profiled with immunoSEQ multiplex PCR; TCRdb holds only in-frame clones, not every one. The sample yields hundreds of thousands of clones, approximately 90% seen once. Enrolled through a virtual design, the participants were between roughly 18 and 95 years of age and came from 24 US areas. The data belong to a study of blood T cell repertoires in COVID-19. In germline, CDR1 is SGHTA, CDR2 FQGNSA. The CDR3 contains 16 residues. V was clipped by 5 bases and J by 4 bases; unmatched bases: 13. This sequence originates from a woman in her 40s with acute COVID-19. What was sequenced was PBMCs or T cells enriched from blood (not recorded which). This chain joins TRBV7-2 and TRBJ2-5; 7 bases fit TRBD2. CDR3 nucleotides: TGTGCCAGCAGCCTTAACAAGGCGGGAGCAGGAGAGACCCAGTACTTC. Translated, it gives CASSLNKAGAGETQYF.